What follows are 18 T cell receptor beta chains derived from one specimen sequenced in a study of cytomegalovirus exposure and HLA in healthy donors. Amplification used 60 Vbeta primers and 13 Jbeta primers. Some clones are missing from TCRdb's copy, which holds only in-frame ones; the method was immunoSEQ multiplex PCR. The table has about 110,000 clones, roughly 80% seen once. What was sequenced was PBMCs. The receptor source for this set is a man younger than 40 in good health and CMV-seropositive.

The rearrangement uses TRBV15 and TRBJ2-7, with D unresolved. V was shortened by 1 base and J by 7 bases, with 14 bases between the two germline ends. CDR3 length: 14 residues. From germline, CDR1 is LNHNV and CDR2 YYDKDF (reference sequence). CDR3 bases: TGTGCCACCAGCAGAGCTCTTGGAAGTGGAGAGCAGTACGTC. Translation: CATSRALGSGEQYV.

The gene calls are TRBV12-5 and TRBJ2-2; 13 nucleotides agree with TRBD2. The germline V gene encodes CDR1 LGHNT and CDR2 FRNRAP. V lost 2 bases and J lost 6; bases outside the gene matches: 3. This CDR3 region has 16 residues. CDR3 sequence: CASGLPGLAGAGELFF. The CDR3 DNA follows: TGTGCTAGTGGTTTGCCAGGACTAGCGGGAGCCGGGGAGCTGTTTTTT. The variable domain in full, completed from reference TRBV12-5 and TRBJ2-2, reads DARVTQTPRHKVTEMGQEVTMRCQPILGHNTVFWYRQTMMQGLELLAYFRNRAPLDDSGMPKDRFSAEMPDATLATLKIQPSEPRDSAVYFCASGLPGLAGAGELFFGEGSRLTVL.

The rearrangement joins TRBV5-1 to TRBJ2-7; 14 bases fit TRBD2. This CDR3 is 18 amino acids long. Germline CDR1 and CDR2: SGHRS and YFSETQ. V shed 2 bases and J 2 bases; nucleotides not matched to a gene: 9. CDR3 residues: CASSLGLAGGGITYEQYF. The CDR3 nucleotides are TGCGCCAGCAGCTTAGGACTAGCGGGGGGCGGAATTACCTACGAGCAGTACTTC.

V and J are TRBV6-6 and TRBJ1-2; 9 bases map to TRBD1. V was pared by 6 bases and J by 1 base, with 6 bases of the junction left unmatched. CDR1 and CDR2 (germline): MNHNY, SVGAGI (reference sequence). This CDR3 contains 15 residues. The CDR3 loop reads CASSSDRGHNYGYTF. In DNA form, the CDR3 reads TGTGCCAGCAGCTCGGACAGGGGCCATAACTATGGCTACACCTTC.

This chain joins TRBV5-4 and TRBJ1-2, with TRBD1 identical over 8 bases. V lost 4 bases, J lost 3 bases, and 11 bases stayed unmatched. The CDR3 runs to 16 residues. Per the germline V gene, CDR1 is SGHNT and CDR2 is YYREEE (reference sequence). This CDR3 reads CASSQGATTSYYGYTF. DNA for the CDR3: TGTGCCAGCAGCCAGGGGGCGACCACTTCTTACTATGGCTACACCTTC.

This chain joins TRBV27 and TRBJ2-7; a possible D gene is TRBD2 (6 bases). The germline gives CDR1 MNHEY, CDR2 SMNVEV (reference sequence). V lost 5 bases and J 3 bases, leaving 11 bases between the germline ends. CDR3 length: 13 residues. CDR3 nucleotides: TGTGCCAGCAGTCTCGGACTAAACTACGAGCAGTACTTC. Its translation: CASSLGLNYEQYF.

The rearrangement joins TRBV11-3 to TRBJ2-3; tentatively, D is TRBD1 (6 bases). The V gene lost 5 bases and the J gene lost 0 bases, with 12 bases spanning the gap. The CDR3 runs to 15 residues. Germline V gene data show CDR1 as SGHNT and CDR2 as YENEEA. The CDR3 reads CASSRYGGSTDTQYF. CDR3 DNA: TGTGCCAGCAGCCGCTATGGGGGCAGCACAGATACGCAGTATTTT.

The chain links TRBV10-2 to TRBJ1-1, with D possibly TRBD1 on 6 matching bases. The CDR3 loop spans 13 amino acids. The germline gives CDR1 WSHSY, CDR2 SAAADI. The V gene lost 6 bases and the J gene lost 4 bases, with 12 bases spanning the gap. CDR3 nucleotides: TGCGCCAGCAGGAGCAGGGGATCCACTGAAGCTTTCTTT. Translation: CASRSRGSTEAFF.

The chain uses TRBV30 and TRBJ2-7; 9 bases agree with TRBD2. Germline V gene sequence: CDR1 GTSNPN, CDR2 SVGIG (reference sequence). J gave up 2 bases and V 4 bases, and 9 bases lay outside the gene matches. The CDR3 contains 15 residues. The CDR3 sequence is CAWTPAGGIPYEQYV. CDR3 in DNA: TGTGCCTGGACCCCCGCGGGAGGGATCCCCTACGAGCAGTACGTC.

This clone was counted between two and nine times. This rearrangement joins TRBV2 to TRBJ1-1; 8 bases map to TRBD1. The CDR3 is 12 amino acids. Germline values: CDR1 SNHLY, CDR2 FYNNEI. CDR3 loop: CATRDRGPEAFF. Written as DNA, the CDR3 is TGTGCTACGAGAGACAGGGGTCCTGAAGCTTTCTTT.

This clone was seen a single time. V is TRBV9 and J is TRBJ2-1, with 9 bases identical to TRBD2. Germline V lookup: CDR1 SGDLS, CDR2 YYNGEE. The CDR3 totals 20 residues. The junction had 17 bases not matched to a gene; V was cut back by 0 bases and J by 4 bases. CDR3: CASSVAPHRLAGIPYNEQFF. The CDR3 bases are TGTGCCAGCAGCGTAGCCCCACATCGGCTAGCGGGAATACCTTACAATGAGCAGTTCTTC.

This chain connects TRBV7-9 to TRBJ1-2; D possibly corresponds to TRBD1 (6 bases). Germline V gene lookup returns CDR1 SEHNR and CDR2 FQNEAQ (reference sequence). Trimming stripped 2 bases from V and 8 bases from J, with 15 bases between. This CDR3 comprises 14 residues. Written as DNA, the CDR3 is TGTGCCAGCAGCTTATCTCCAGGGGAGGGAGGCTACACCTTC. Amino acid sequence: CASSLSPGEGGYTF.

The rearrangement links TRBV5-1 to TRBJ2-5, with D possibly matching TRBD2 (5 bases). CDR1 and CDR2 (germline): SGHRS, YFSETQ. V was pared by 5 bases and J by 2 bases, with 10 bases between. The CDR3 length is 13 residues. CDR3 loop: CASRPGIQETQYF. The CDR3 DNA follows: TGCGCCAGCAGACCGGGGATACAAGAGACCCAGTACTTC.

The chain has TRBV7-2 and TRBJ2-3; the D gene is possibly TRBD2 (5 bases). Germline-derived CDR1 and CDR2 are SGHTA and FQGNSA. Trimming stripped 4 bases from V and 2 bases from J, with 10 bases between. This CDR3 region has 14 residues. CDR3 protein: CASSSSGPTDTQYF. The CDR3 nucleotides read TGTGCCAGCAGCTCCAGCGGCCCCACAGATACGCAGTATTTT.

V and J are TRBV5-4 and TRBJ1-4, with D unresolved. CDR1 is SGHNT and CDR2 is YYREEE in the germline V gene (reference sequence). The CDR3 loop spans 14 amino acids. Between the trimmed V and J ends, which lost 2 bases and 6 bases, there was a span of 11 bases. CDR3 amino acids: CASSFKTSDEKLFF. In DNA form, the CDR3 reads TGTGCCAGCAGCTTCAAGACTAGTGATGAAAAACTGTTTTTT.

The rearrangement joins TRBV5-1 to TRBJ1-2; 10 nucleotides align to TRBD1. CDR3 length: 15 amino acids. Germline trimming cut 2 bases from V and 6 bases from J; bases unmatched to any gene: 7. The germline V gene encodes CDR1 SGHRS and CDR2 YFSETQ. The CDR3 DNA follows: TGCGCCAGCAGCTTCCGGGACAGGGGTTCGGATGGCTACACCTTC. Amino acids: CASSFRDRGSDGYTF.

V is TRBV5-1 and J is TRBJ1-4; D is undetermined. In germline, CDR1 is SGHRS, CDR2 YFSETQ. This CDR3 has 15 amino acids. V lost 3 bases and J lost 3, with 12 bases in between. The CDR3 reads CASSSLKESNEKLFF. The CDR3 DNA sequence: TGCGCCAGCAGCTCCTTAAAGGAGTCTAATGAAAAACTGTTTTTT.

The chain recombines TRBV6-6 with TRBJ2-3; D may be TRBD2 (6 bases). The germline V gene has CDR1 MNHNY and CDR2 SVGAGI (reference sequence). Trimming cost V 6 bases and J 1 base, with 14 bases left between them. The CDR3 length is 15 residues. CDR3 DNA sequence: TGTGCCAGCAGACTCCCTTCGGGGGGCACAGATACGCAGTATTTT. Amino acid sequence: CASRLPSGGTDTQYF.